Each of the 2 T cell receptor beta chains below was sequenced from the same sample in a study of blood T cell repertoires in COVID-19. Profiled with immunoSEQ multiplex PCR; TCRdb holds only in-frame clones, not every one. This table holds some 170,000 clones, 82% found once. Sequenced sample: peripheral blood. The receptors were gathered from a woman between 65 and 79 years old with acute or convalescent COVID-19.

The J gene is TRBJ1-1, the V gene TRBV7-2, with 7 nucleotides matching TRBD1. The junction had 3 bases not matched to a gene; V was cut back by 1 base and J by 1 base. The CDR3 is 15 amino acids. The germline V gene has CDR1 SGHTA and CDR2 FQGNSA. The CDR3 DNA sequence: TGTGCCAGCAGCTTAGAGTGGACAGGGAACACTGAAGCTTTCTTT. As protein: CASSLEWTGNTEAFF.

The rearrangement links TRBV2 to TRBJ1-5; D unclear. Germline CDR1 is SNHLY and CDR2 is FYNNEI. The CDR3 has 13 residues. Trimming removed 6 bases at V and 2 bases at J, with 8 bases between. The DNA for the CDR3 is TGTGCCAGCAGCAGCGGGGGCAATCAGCCCCAGCATTTT. Amino acids: CASSSGGNQPQHF.